This T cell receptor beta chain was recovered during a study of T cell changes during pregnancy in multiple sclerosis. Produced via immunoSEQ multiplex PCR; TCRdb's table is partial and in-frame only. Among about 38,000 clones listed, more than 85% were seen once. The V and J ends lost 7 bases and 10 bases respectively, with 14 bases between them. The germline CDR1 and CDR2 sequences are SGHVS and FQNEAQ. The CDR3 has 12 residues. The rearrangement uses TRBV7-8 and TRBJ2-1, with D perhaps matching TRBD1 (6 bases). The sample was CD8+ T cells from peripheral blood mononuclear cells, taken after pregnancy. This TCR was recovered from a female donor with multiple sclerosis, enrolled in a pregnancy study. CDR3 coding DNA: TGTGCCAGCACCATACAGGGTCGAGAGCAGTTCTTC. The encoded protein is CASTIQGREQFF.